This is a list of T cell receptor beta chains from one sample in a study of technical replicates of blood from a handful of donors. TCRdb's copy holds only in-frame clones and misses some; the assay was immunoSEQ multiplex PCR. The sample includes around 70,000 clones, roughly 96% of them seen just once. Input material: T cells isolated from PBMCs. These receptors were taken from a human donor in good health. CDR3s include the opening cysteine and the closing phenylalanine or tryptophan. A D gene is named only where the DNA matches it firmly. Expanded clones get a size class; other rows say once, few or many, or leave the size out.

cdr3_aa cdr3_nt v_call d_call clone_size j_call
CSAAGVYGYTF TGCAGTGCGGCGGGAGTGTATGGCTACACCTTC TRBV20-1 - - TRBJ1-2
CASSLERAREQYF TGTGCCAGCAGCTTAGAGCGGGCGCGAGAGCAGTACTTC TRBV11-2 - - TRBJ2-7
CASSLQGTGGPSGNTIYF TGTGCCAGCAGTTTACAAGGGACAGGTGGACCTTCTGGAAACACCATATATTTT TRBV27 TRBD1 - TRBJ1-3
CASSLGQGYAYEQYF TGTGCCAGCAGTTTAGGACAGGGCTACGCCTACGAGCAGTACTTC TRBV27 TRBD1 - TRBJ2-7
CASSYGTSVETQYF TGTGCCAGCAGCTACGGGACTAGCGTGGAGACCCAGTACTTC TRBV7-9 TRBD2 - TRBJ2-5
CASSQVTEIPAFF TGTGCCAGCAGCCAAGTGACGGAGATCCCCGCTTTCTTT TRBV4-2 - - TRBJ1-1
CASSHRTGTRVSQETQYF TGCGCCAGCAGCCATAGAACCGGGACAAGGGTTTCCCAAGAGACCCAGTACTTC TRBV4-1 - - TRBJ2-5
CAIEQAGEQYF TGTGCCATCGAACAGGCTGGTGAGCAGTACTTC TRBV10-3 - - TRBJ2-7
CASSRTPQETQYF TGTGCCAGTAGCAGGACACCCCAAGAGACCCAGTACTTC TRBV19 - - TRBJ2-5
CASSADRRGNTQYF TGCGCCAGCAGCGCGGACAGGAGGGGGAATACGCAGTATTTT TRBV5-1 - - TRBJ2-3
CASSTTGASETQYF TGTGCCAGCAGCACAACAGGGGCATCAGAGACCCAGTACTTC TRBV9 TRBD1 - TRBJ2-5
CASSYSLSAGELFF TGTGCCAGCAGCTACTCACTATCGGCCGGGGAGCTGTTTTTT TRBV7-9 - - TRBJ2-2
CASSYSKQGTHEQFF TGTGCCAGCAGTTACTCGAAACAGGGTACCCATGAGCAGTTCTTC TRBV6-5 - - TRBJ2-1
CASSYSRTSGSFEQFF TGTGCCAGCAGTTACTCAAGGACTAGCGGGTCTTTTGAGCAGTTCTTC TRBV6-5 TRBD2 - TRBJ2-1
CASSFTGAGELFF TGTGCCAGCAGCTTCACGGGGGCCGGGGAGCTGTTTTTT TRBV6-6 - once TRBJ2-2
CASSQSEYLADSNQPQHF TGCGCCAGCAGCCAGTCAGAGTATCTAGCCGATAGCAATCAGCCCCAGCATTTT TRBV4-1 - - TRBJ1-5
CASSRTEYEQYF TGTGCCAGCAGCCGGACAGAATACGAGCAGTACTTC TRBV13 - - TRBJ2-7
CASRRVFSAEETQYF TGTGCCAGCAGGAGAGTTTTTAGCGCAGAAGAGACCCAGTACTTC TRBV6-1 - - TRBJ2-5
CASSWTGVFSYEQYF TGTGCCAGCAGCTGGACAGGGGTTTTTTCCTACGAGCAGTACTTC TRBV5-6 TRBD1 - TRBJ2-7